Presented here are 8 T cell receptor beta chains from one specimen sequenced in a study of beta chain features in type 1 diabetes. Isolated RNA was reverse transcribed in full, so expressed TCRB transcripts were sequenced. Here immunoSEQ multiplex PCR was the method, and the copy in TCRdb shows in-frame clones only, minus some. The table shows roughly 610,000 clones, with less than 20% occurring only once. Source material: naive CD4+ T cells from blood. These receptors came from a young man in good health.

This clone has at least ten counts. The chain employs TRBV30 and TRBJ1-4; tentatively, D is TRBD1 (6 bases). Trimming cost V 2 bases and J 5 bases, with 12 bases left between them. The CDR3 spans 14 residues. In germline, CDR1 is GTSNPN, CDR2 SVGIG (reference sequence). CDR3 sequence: CAWSHRDRNEKLFF. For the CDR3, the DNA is TGTGCCTGGAGTCACAGGGATCGGAATGAAAAACTGTTTTTT.

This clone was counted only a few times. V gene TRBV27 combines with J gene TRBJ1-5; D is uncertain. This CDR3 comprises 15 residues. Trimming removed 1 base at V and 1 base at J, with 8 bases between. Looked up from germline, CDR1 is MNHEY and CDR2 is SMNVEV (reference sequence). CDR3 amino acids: CASSLWSASNQPQHF. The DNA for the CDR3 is TGTGCCAGCAGTTTATGGTCAGCAAGCAATCAGCCCCAGCATTTT.

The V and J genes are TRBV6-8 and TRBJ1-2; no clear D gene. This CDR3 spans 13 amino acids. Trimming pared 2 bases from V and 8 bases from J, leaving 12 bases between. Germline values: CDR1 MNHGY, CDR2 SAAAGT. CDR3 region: CASSYGLARGYTF. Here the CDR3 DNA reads TGTGCCAGCAGTTACGGCCTCGCGAGGGGCTACACCTTC.

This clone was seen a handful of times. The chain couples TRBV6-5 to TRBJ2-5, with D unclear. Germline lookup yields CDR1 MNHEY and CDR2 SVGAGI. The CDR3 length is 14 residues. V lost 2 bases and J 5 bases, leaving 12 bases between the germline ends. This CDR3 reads CASSYEVRSETQYF. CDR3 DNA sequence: TGTGCCAGCAGTTACGAAGTTCGGAGTGAGACCCAGTACTTC.

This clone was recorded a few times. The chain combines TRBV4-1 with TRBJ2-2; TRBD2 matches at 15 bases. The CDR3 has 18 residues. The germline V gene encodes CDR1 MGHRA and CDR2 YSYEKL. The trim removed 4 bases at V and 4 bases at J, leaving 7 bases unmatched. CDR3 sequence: CASSRFPGLAGGTGELFF. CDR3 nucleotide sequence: TGCGCCAGCAGCCGTTTTCCGGGACTAGCGGGAGGCACCGGGGAGCTGTTTTTT.

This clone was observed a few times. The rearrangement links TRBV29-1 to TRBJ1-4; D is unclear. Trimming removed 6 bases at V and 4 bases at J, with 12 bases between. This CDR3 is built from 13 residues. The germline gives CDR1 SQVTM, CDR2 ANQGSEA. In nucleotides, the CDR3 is TGCAGCGTCGCTGGGCACCTTAATGAAAAACTGTTTTTT. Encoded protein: CSVAGHLNEKLFF.

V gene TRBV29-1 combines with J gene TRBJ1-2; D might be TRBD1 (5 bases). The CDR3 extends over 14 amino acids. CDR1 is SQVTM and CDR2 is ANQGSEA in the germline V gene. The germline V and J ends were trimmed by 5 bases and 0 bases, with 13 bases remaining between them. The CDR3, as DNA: TGCAGCGTTTTCTCCGGGGACGCTAACTATGGCTACACCTTC. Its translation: CSVFSGDANYGYTF.

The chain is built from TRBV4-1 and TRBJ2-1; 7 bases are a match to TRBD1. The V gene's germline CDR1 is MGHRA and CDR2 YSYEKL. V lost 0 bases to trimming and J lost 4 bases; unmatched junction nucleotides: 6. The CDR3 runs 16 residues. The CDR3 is CASSQEGAGGYNEQFF. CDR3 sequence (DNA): TGCGCCAGCAGCCAAGAGGGCGCAGGGGGATACAATGAGCAGTTCTTC.